The 26 T cell receptor beta chains in this list originate from one sample, sequenced in a study of cytomegalovirus exposure and HLA in healthy donors. PCR used 60 Vbeta primers and 13 Jbeta primers. Profiling relied on immunoSEQ multiplex PCR, and the TCRdb table lists in-frame clones only, not all of them. The data contain around 130,000 clones, 60% to 85% of them singletons. Sample: PBMCs. The receptors stem from a young man in good health and CMV-seronegative.

This clone appeared a single time. The chain joins TRBV7-6 to TRBJ2-7; 11 positions match TRBD2. V shed 1 base and J 3 bases; nucleotides not matched to a gene: 5. The CDR3 loop spans 16 amino acids. CDR1 is SGHVS and CDR2 is FNYEAQ in the germline V gene. The CDR3 nucleotides read TGTGCCAGCAGCTTAGGACTAGCGGGGAATAACTACGAGCAGTACTTC. Its translation: CASSLGLAGNNYEQYF.

V usage is TRBV7-9 and J usage is TRBJ1-2; 12 nucleotides align to TRBD1. Unmatched junction bases numbered 8, after V lost 3 bases and J lost 6 bases. The CDR3 has 16 amino acids. Germline CDR1 and CDR2: SEHNR and FQNEAQ (reference sequence). CDR3: CASSFPGQGAFDGYTF. CDR3 sequence (DNA): TGTGCCAGCAGCTTTCCGGGACAGGGGGCATTCGATGGCTACACCTTC.

This sequence joins TRBV7-2 and TRBJ2-7, with D possibly matching TRBD1 (5 bases). The V gene lost 2 bases and the J gene lost 6 bases, with 11 bases spanning the gap. The CDR3 contains 13 residues. CDR1 SGHTA and CDR2 FQGNSA come from the germline V gene. The DNA of the CDR3 is TGTGCCAGCAGCTTAAGGGGCCCACGCGAGCAGTACTTC. Protein: CASSLRGPREQYF.

The chain employs TRBV27 and TRBJ2-5, with D possibly being TRBD1 (6 bases). V lost 0 bases and J 2 bases, leaving 10 bases between the germline ends. The CDR3 is 15 amino acids. Germline values: CDR1 MNHEY, CDR2 SMNVEV (reference sequence). CDR3 protein: CASSLSLDSQETQYF. The CDR3 coding sequence is TGTGCCAGCAGTTTATCGCTGGACAGTCAAGAGACCCAGTACTTC.

There are a few counts of this clone. The CDR3 spells CAISEGVQSGSWETQYF. The DNA of the CDR3 is TGTGCCATCAGTGAGGGAGTTCAGAGCGGGAGTTGGGAGACCCAGTACTTC. The gene calls are TRBV10-3 and TRBJ2-5; 8 nucleotides match TRBD2. Germline lookup yields CDR1 ENHRY and CDR2 SYGVKD. The CDR3 consists of 17 residues. The V gene end was trimmed by 2 bases and the J gene end by 5 bases; junction bases not matched to a gene: 13.

The chain carries TRBV4-1 and TRBJ2-7; possible D gene TRBD2, 7 bases. Germline V gene lookup returns CDR1 MGHRA and CDR2 YSYEKL. The CDR3 length is 16 residues. V shed 1 base and J shed 4 bases, with 17 bases lying between them. CDR3 loop: CASSQGRAGATYEQYF. The CDR3 DNA reads TGCGCCAGCAGCCAAGGTCGGGCGGGGGCGACATACGAGCAGTACTTC.

The chain recombines TRBV28 with TRBJ1-2; the D gene is possibly TRBD1 (5 bases). This CDR3 contains 14 residues. V was clipped by 7 bases and J by 4 bases, with 16 bases between them. Germline CDR1 MDHEN, CDR2 SYDVKM. As DNA, the CDR3 is TGTGCCAGCACCATAGGGCAGGGAGGCTATGGCTACACCTTC. Translated: CASTIGQGGYGYTF.

V gene TRBV27 combines with J gene TRBJ2-5, with D possibly matching TRBD1 (5 bases). The CDR3 runs to 13 residues. From germline, CDR1 is MNHEY and CDR2 SMNVEV (reference sequence). V shed 5 bases and J shed 4 bases, with 11 bases lying between them. CDR3 nucleotide sequence: TGTGCCAGCAGTATCTCAGGGATAGAGACCCAGTACTTC. Its protein is CASSISGIETQYF.

This clone occurred a few times. The CDR3: CASSGLAGGPDTQYF. DNA of the CDR3: TGTGCCAGCAGTGGACTAGCGGGGGGGCCAGATACGCAGTATTTT. The chain combines TRBV6-4 with TRBJ2-3; 14 bases map to TRBD2. After removal of 4 bases from V and 4 bases from J, the junction contained 1 base not matched to a gene. CDR1 and CDR2 from the germline V gene are MRHNA and SNTAGT. The CDR3 contains 15 residues.

This rearrangement joins TRBV19 to TRBJ2-7, with TRBD1 identical over 9 bases. CDR1 and CDR2 (germline): LNHDA, SQIVND (reference sequence). The CDR3 contains 14 residues. V was pared by 2 bases and J by 2 bases, with 1 base of the junction left unmatched. In nucleotides, the CDR3 is TGTGCCAGTAGTATAAACAGGGGGCCCTACGAGCAGTACTTC. Its translation: CASSINRGPYEQYF.

The sample holds a few counts of this clone. The chain recombines TRBV7-2 with TRBJ1-2; the match to TRBD1 covers 9 bases. V lost 5 bases, J lost 8 bases, and 12 bases stayed unmatched. The CDR3 consists of 15 residues. Germline CDR1 is SGHTA and CDR2 is FQGNSA. The CDR3 DNA follows: TGTGCCAGCAGCATCTTCGGGACAGGGAGGGAAGGCTACACCTTC. Protein product: CASSIFGTGREGYTF.

V is TRBV27 and J is TRBJ2-1, with 8 bases aligning to TRBD1. Germline V gene sequence: CDR1 MNHEY, CDR2 SMNVEV (reference sequence). J gave up 7 bases and V 5 bases, and 7 bases lay outside the gene matches. The CDR3 runs 14 residues. CDR3 coding DNA: TGTGCCAGCAGTACCGGACAGGGTAAGAATGAGCAGTTCTTC. Protein: CASSTGQGKNEQFF.

The chain links TRBV29-1 to TRBJ2-6; D gene unclear. V lost 7 bases and J lost 0, with 7 bases in between. This CDR3 comprises 13 residues. The V gene's germline CDR1 is SQVTM and CDR2 ANQGSEA. The CDR3 coding sequence is TGCAGCGCTCACAGCTCTGGGGCCAACGTCCTGACTTTC. This gives the protein CSAHSSGANVLTF.

J is TRBJ1-3 and V is TRBV6-5; possible D gene TRBD1, 5 bases. The CDR3 length is 12 residues. Deletions cut 6 bases from V and 9 bases from J, with 12 bases between. Germline CDR1 and CDR2: MNHEY and SVGAGI. The CDR3 DNA is TGTGCCAGCAGAGGGGTCCCCGGCACCATATATTTT. It is translated as CASRGVPGTIYF.

V is TRBV5-4 and J is TRBJ2-1; D gene ambiguous. This CDR3 comprises 11 residues. Trimming removed 4 bases from V and 8 bases from J, with 7 bases in between. Germline CDR1 SGHNT, CDR2 YYREEE (reference sequence). The CDR3 coding sequence is TGTGCCAGCAGCAAACCAGATGAGCAGTTCTTC. This codes for CASSKPDEQFF.

V and J are TRBV12-1 and TRBJ1-2. TRBV12-1 counts as a pseudogene. This CDR3 comprises 16 residues. The CDR3: CASSGMGGPFRYGYTF. The DNA for the CDR3 is TGTGCCAGCAGCGGGATGGGGGGGCCGTTCCGGTATGGCTACACCTTC.

This chain connects TRBV10-3 to TRBJ2-7; a weak D match, TRBD2 (6 bases). Germline V CDR1 and CDR2: ENHRY, SYGVKD. V was trimmed by 2 bases and J by 3 bases, leaving 14 bases between them. This CDR3 is built from 15 residues. CDR3 protein: CAISENRNGGYEQYF. In DNA form, the CDR3 reads TGTGCCATCAGTGAGAATAGGAACGGGGGCTACGAGCAGTACTTC.

V and J are TRBV2 and TRBJ2-3; possibly TRBD2 for D (6 bases). Germline V gene lookup returns CDR1 SNHLY and CDR2 FYNNEI. V lost 8 bases to trimming and J lost 9 bases, with 15 bases between them. The CDR3 has 12 amino acids. This CDR3 reads CASRIGGKTQYF. CDR3 in DNA: TGTGCCAGCCGAATTGGGGGGAAGACGCAGTATTTT.

V gene TRBV4-1 combines with J gene TRBJ2-1, with 16 nucleotides matching TRBD2. There are 18 residues in the CDR3. J gave up 7 bases and V 6 bases, and 12 bases lay outside the gene matches. The germline V gene encodes CDR1 MGHRA and CDR2 YSYEKL. CDR3: CASSRGLAGGPVANEQFF. Written as DNA, the CDR3 is TGCGCCAGCAGTCGGGGACTAGCGGGAGGGCCGGTCGCGAATGAGCAGTTCTTC.

The chain employs TRBV6-4 and TRBJ2-3; TRBD2 matches at 11 bases. Germline CDR1 MRHNA, CDR2 SNTAGT. Trimming took 11 bases from V and 2 from J; bases not matched to a gene: 18. There are 18 residues in the CDR3. Here the CDR3 reads CAGPWCDSGRESTDTQYF. CDR3 coding DNA: TGTGCCGGCCCCTGGTGTGATAGCGGGAGGGAATCCACAGATACGCAGTATTTT.

V usage is TRBV9 and J usage is TRBJ2-3; 9 bases agree with TRBD2. V lost 2 bases, J lost 6 bases, and 4 bases stayed unmatched. The CDR3 sequence is 14 residues long. The germline V gene encodes CDR1 SGDLS and CDR2 YYNGEE. CDR3 residues: CASSVGLAQDTQYF. The CDR3 region has the DNA TGTGCCAGCAGCGTGGGACTAGCTCAGGATACGCAGTATTTT.

The chain links TRBV7-6 to TRBJ1-5, with D perhaps TRBD1 (5 bases). V lost 5 bases to trimming and J lost 1 base, with 12 bases between them. This CDR3 is built from 15 residues. CDR1 and CDR2 (germline): SGHVS, FNYEAQ. The CDR3 bases are TGTGCCAGCAGCAGCGGGGGACCGAGCAATCAGCCCCAGCATTTT. Translation gives CASSSGGPSNQPQHF.

This chain connects TRBV14 to TRBJ2-1; D unresolved. Trimming removed 4 bases at V and 3 bases at J, with 13 bases between. The V gene's germline CDR1 is SGHDN and CDR2 FVKESK. The length of the CDR3 is 15 residues. CDR3 DNA: TGTGCCAGCAGCCCCGGCTTTAGCTACTACAATGAGCAGTTCTTC. Protein product: CASSPGFSYYNEQFF.

The CDR3 DNA reads TGTGCCAGCAGCCTAACCGTACCACCAGGGAAAAACATTCAGTACTTC. Translating gives CASSLTVPPGKNIQYF. This chain connects TRBV13 to TRBJ2-4, with D possibly matching TRBD1 (5 bases). The germline V and J ends were trimmed by 5 bases and 4 bases, with 18 bases remaining between them. The length of the CDR3 is 16 residues. Germline CDR1 reads PRHDT; CDR2 reads FYEKMQ (reference sequence).

This clone has a single count. This sequence joins TRBV28 and TRBJ1-6, with D uncertain. Trimming left V 7 bases short and J 0 bases short, with 16 bases between. Germline V CDR1 and CDR2: MDHEN, SYDVKM. The CDR3 runs 17 residues. The CDR3 protein is CASNTPPGSSYNSPLHF. CDR3 coding DNA: TGTGCCAGCAACACTCCACCGGGGAGCTCCTATAATTCACCCCTCCACTTT.

The chain combines TRBV30 with TRBJ2-3, with 7 bases that match TRBD2. This CDR3 is 14 amino acids long. Germline trimming cut 2 bases from V and 4 bases from J; bases unmatched to any gene: 6. Germline CDR1 reads GTSNPN; CDR2 reads SVGIG (reference sequence). In nucleotides, the CDR3 is TGTGCCTGGAGTCCCAGCGGGGTCCCAGATACGCAGTATTTT. Its translation is CAWSPSGVPDTQYF.